This T cell receptor (beta chain) was obtained from a study of PD-1 blockade in classical Hodgkin lymphoma. Regarding the study as a whole: What drove the repertoire differences, possibly disease activity or prior therapy, has not been defined.

Brentuximab vedotin exposure varied, and every patient relapsed after autologous stem cell transplantation. Germline-derived CDR1 and CDR2 are MNHEY and SVGAGI. The ends lost 0 bases at V and 5 bases at J; junction bases unmatched: 3. This CDR3 is 15 amino acids long. In regard to this clone: Its specificity is unknown.

The table came from immunoSEQ multiplex PCR; TCRdb's copy has only in-frame clones and leaves some out. The sample includes approximately 26,000 clones, roughly 71% seen only once; the top ten take around 28%. This clonotype was sampled from a human donor with classical Hodgkin lymphoma. Sample: peripheral blood mononuclear cells (PBMCs), taken before the second cycle of nivolumab. This sequence joins TRBV6-5 and TRBJ1-5; 8 nucleotides align to TRBD1. This CDR3 is CASSYSGQGDQPQHF. The CDR3 DNA reads TGTGCCAGCAGTTACTCCGGACAGGGCGATCAGCCCCAGCATTTT.